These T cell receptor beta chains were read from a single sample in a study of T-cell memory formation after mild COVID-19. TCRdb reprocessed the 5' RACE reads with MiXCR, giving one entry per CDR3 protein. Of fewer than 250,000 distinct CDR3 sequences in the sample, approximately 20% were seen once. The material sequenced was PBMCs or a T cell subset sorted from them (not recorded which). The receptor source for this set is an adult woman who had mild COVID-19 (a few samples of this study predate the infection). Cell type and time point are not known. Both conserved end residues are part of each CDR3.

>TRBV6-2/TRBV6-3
CASSYLPGTGNF
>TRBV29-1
CSVEVRGRGNTIYF
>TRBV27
CASSPYRQLNTEAFF
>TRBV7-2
CASSFGSGKGYEQYF
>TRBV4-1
CASSQVFRGGTEAFF
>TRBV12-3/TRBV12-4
CASTRESYNEQFF
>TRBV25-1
CASSRPGQGFYGYTF
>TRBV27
CASSVRQGSHNEQFF
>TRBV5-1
CASSSAGTGFSGNTIYF
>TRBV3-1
CASSQQTVNTEAFF
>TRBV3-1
CASSQGGARGRLETQYF
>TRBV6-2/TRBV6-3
CASSPRDNSYEQYF
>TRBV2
CASRRENTEAFF
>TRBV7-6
CASSLVPGGTGSYEQYF
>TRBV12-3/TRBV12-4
CASRPGARNSPLHF
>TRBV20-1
CSANRDGNQPQHF
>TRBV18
CASSHDRNYGYTF
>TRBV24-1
CATSDPGGDQPQHF
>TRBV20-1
CSAPSGPYGYTF
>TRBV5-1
CASRLVVAGNTEAFF
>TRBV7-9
CASSSIWARTDTQYF
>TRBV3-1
CASSLTRWTRETQYF
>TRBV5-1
CASSRDRGVDTQYF
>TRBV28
CASSFWDRVWGEQYF
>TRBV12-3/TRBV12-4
CASSRGQNGELFF
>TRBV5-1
CASSLMTSEDTQYF
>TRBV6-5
CASSYVGGATETQYF
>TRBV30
CAWSVFLTSGRAVAKNIQYF
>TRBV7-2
CASREGLARGDEQFF
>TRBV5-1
CASSLARGTGTQETQYF
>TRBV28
CASPGGTEAFF
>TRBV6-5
CASSLKQGAWGEAFF
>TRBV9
CASSVGTRGETQYF
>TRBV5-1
CASSLVGTAYEQYF
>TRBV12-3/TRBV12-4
CASNLDTGELFF
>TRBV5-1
CASSETSSGNTIYF
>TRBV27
CASSLYGAAGNQPQHF
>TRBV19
CASSIMGQGSYEQYF
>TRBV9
CASSGSSGDGAQYF
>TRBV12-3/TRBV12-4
CATSSLLASNELEFF
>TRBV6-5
CASSYMSTKSTGYTF
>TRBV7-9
CASSLDRTNEKLFF
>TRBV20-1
CSARDFTGATATNEKLFF
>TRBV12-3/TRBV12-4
CVRWGGDYGYTF
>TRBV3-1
CASSQGRATQYF
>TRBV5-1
CASSPQQGNNSPLHF